The source of this T cell receptor (beta chain) is a study of blood T cell repertoires in COVID-19. On the study more broadly: Donors in the United States, Italy and Spain gave samples during acute or convalescent COVID-19.

This clone appeared a few times. In the authors' workflow: Using reference gene primer amplification, nucleated cell counts were estimated. Repertoires were generated with immunoSEQ multiplex PCR, while TCRdb's copy carries only in-frame clones and drops some. Clone size and the V and J calls come from that table; the DNA yielded D and trimming. Among about 35,000 clones, about 89% were seen once, and the ten largest hold 9.5% to 13%. The receptor's source is a man aged 80 or over with active COVID-19. Sequenced material: peripheral blood.

CDR3 loop: CASSQGEGFAYEQYF. The DNA for the CDR3 is TGCGCCAGCAGCCAGGGGGAGGGATTTGCCTACGAGCAGTACTTC. The chain recombines TRBV4-3 with TRBJ2-7; the match to TRBD2 covers 7 bases. V shed 3 bases and J 2 bases; nucleotides not matched to a gene: 7. The CDR3 is 15 residues long. The germline V gene has CDR1 LGHNA and CDR2 YSLEER.